What follows are 19 T cell receptor beta chains derived from one specimen sequenced in a study of T-cell memory formation after mild COVID-19. From the 5' RACE reads, TCRdb called clonotypes with MiXCR, one entry per CDR3 protein. Seen here are about 200,000 distinct CDR3 sequences, approximately 10% observed once, and the top ten hold 3.5% to 4%. What was sequenced was PBMCs or a T cell subset sorted from them (not recorded which). The receptors were gathered from a man between 18 and 29 years old who had mild COVID-19 (a few samples of this study predate the infection). Cell type and time point are not known.

This rearrangement joins TRBV21-1 to TRBJ2-1; TRBD1 is taken as the D call from the table, unchecked against the DNA. TRBV21-1 represents a pseudogene. The CDR3 covers 12 residues. The DNA for the CDR3 is TGTGCCAGCATCAGACCGGGACAGGGGGTATTCTTC. It specifies CASIRPGQGVFF.

Ten or more counts support this clonotype. The chain's CDR3 is CASLGRDAQLDTQYF. The DNA of the CDR3 is TGTGCCAGTCTGGGCAGGGACGCTCAACTAGATACGCAGTATTTT. The chain links TRBV2 to TRBJ2-3; D assignment may be TRBD1 or TRBD2 (5 bases each). Trimming took 9 bases from V and 5 from J, leaving 21 bases between them. The CDR3 has 15 residues. Germline lookup yields CDR1 SNHLY and CDR2 FYNNEI.

This clonotype has only a few counts. J is TRBJ1-6 and V is TRBV18, with no clear D. The V gene's germline CDR1 is KGHSH and CDR2 LQKENI. V lost 5 bases and J lost 7, with 18 bases in between. This CDR3 comprises 16 residues. CDR3 amino acids: CASSEGKGEWNSPLHF. CDR3 DNA: TGTGCCAGCTCAGAGGGAAAGGGAGAGTGGAATTCACCCCTCCACTTT.

This clonotype was found a few times. The chain has TRBV19 and TRBJ2-3; a possible D gene is TRBD2 (5 bases). V lost 8 bases, J lost 6 bases, and 18 bases lay in between. The CDR3 has 14 residues. Germline values: CDR1 LNHDA, CDR2 SQIVND (reference sequence). The CDR3 DNA reads as TGTGCCAGTGCCCCCCGAGCGGTGGCGGATACGCAGTATTTT. Amino acid sequence: CASAPRAVADTQYF.

The sample holds many counts of this clonotype. This chain connects TRBV5-1 to TRBJ1-1; possible D gene TRBD1, 6 bases. The germline gives CDR1 SGHRS, CDR2 YFSETQ. The CDR3 runs 14 residues. The V gene lost 0 bases and the J gene lost 1 base, with 7 bases spanning the gap. The CDR3 here is CASSLDRANTEAFF. The CDR3 coding sequence is TGCGCCAGCAGCTTGGACAGGGCGAACACTGAAGCTTTCTTT.

This clonotype was detected only a few times. The gene calls are TRBV4-1 and TRBJ2-4; perhaps D is TRBD1 or TRBD2 (5 bases each). Germline-derived CDR1 and CDR2 are MGHRA and YSYEKL. Trimming took off 8 bases at V and 3 bases at J, with 17 bases between the two ends. The CDR3 extends over 15 amino acids. The CDR3 reads CASGSRDVSKNIQYF. The CDR3 DNA follows: TGCGCCAGCGGTTCCAGGGACGTTAGCAAAAACATTCAGTACTTC.

The chain carries TRBV19 and TRBJ2-5; 9 bases align to TRBD2. Trimming cost V 1 base and J 2 bases; bases outside gene matches: 11. Germline V CDR1 and CDR2: LNHDA, SQIVND (reference sequence). The CDR3 is 18 amino acids. The CDR3 nucleotides are TGTGCCAGTAGTATAGCCCACCTGACTAGCGGTGAACAAGAGACCCAGTACTTC. Protein: CASSIAHLTSGEQETQYF. Based on the CDR3 plus reference TRBV19 and TRBJ2-5, the full variable domain is DGGITQSPKYLFRKEGQNVTLSCEQNLNHDAMYWYRQDPGQGLRLIYYSQIVNDFQKGDIAEGYSVSREKKESFPLTVTSAQKNPTAFYLCASSIAHLTSGEQETQYFGPGTRLLVL.

This clonotype came up many times. This chain connects TRBV18 to TRBJ2-5; TRBD1 aligns across 8 bases. J gave up 5 bases and V 3 bases, and 2 bases lay outside the gene matches. Germline assignment: CDR1 KGHSH and CDR2 LQKENI. The CDR3 covers 13 residues. In nucleotides, the CDR3 is TGTGCCAGCTCACCCGGGACAGGCGAGACCCAGTACTTC. Protein sequence: CASSPGTGETQYF.

The DNA of the CDR3 is TGTGCCAGCAGCCCCTGGACAGGGGTACACGAGCAGTACGTC. This translates into CASSPWTGVHEQYV. The rearrangement joins TRBV5-8 to TRBJ2-7; 9 bases are a match to TRBD1. There are 14 residues in the CDR3. V was clipped by 4 bases and J by 5 bases; unmatched bases: 7. Looked up from germline, CDR1 is SGHTS and CDR2 is YDEGEE.

This clonotype has ten or more counts. The rearrangement links TRBV7-9 to TRBJ1-1; D ambiguous. V dropped 5 bases and J dropped 3 bases, with 7 bases sitting between them. This CDR3 is built from 12 residues. Germline loops: CDR1 SEHNR, CDR2 FQNEAQ (reference sequence). CDR3 DNA sequence: TGTGCCAGCAGCCCCGCCTACACTGAAGCTTTCTTT. Residues: CASSPAYTEAFF.

This clonotype was picked up a small number of times. The chain links TRBV11-2 to TRBJ2-1, with TRBD1 matching over 8 bases. Trimming removed 5 bases from V and 1 base from J; junction bases left unmatched: 4. Germline V gene sequence: CDR1 SGHAT, CDR2 FQNNGV. The CDR3 runs to 15 residues. For the CDR3, the DNA is TGTGCCAGCAGCCACAACAGGGGGTCCTACAATGAGCAGTTCTTC. Its protein is CASSHNRGSYNEQFF.

This clonotype was observed many times. The chain uses TRBV5-1 and TRBJ2-1, with D perhaps matching TRBD2 (6 bases). Per germline, CDR1 SGHRS and CDR2 YFSETQ. V lost 4 bases to trimming and J lost 8 bases, with 16 bases between them. This CDR3 has 14 amino acids. In DNA, the CDR3 is TGCGCCAGCAGCCTTGCGGGGCTCCTCGATGAGCAGTTCTTC. The encoded protein is CASSLAGLLDEQFF.

This clonotype was seen many times. CDR3 region: CASSVRRGVYEQYF. DNA for the CDR3: TGCGCCAGCAGCGTAAGGAGGGGGGTTTACGAGCAGTACTTC. The chain is built from TRBV4-1 and TRBJ2-7; D possibly matches TRBD1 or TRBD2 (6 bases each). Germline V gene data show CDR1 as MGHRA and CDR2 as YSYEKL. Trimming pared 5 bases from V and 4 bases from J, leaving 15 bases between. This CDR3 spans 14 amino acids.

This clonotype turned up a few times. The chain recombines TRBV5-1 with TRBJ1-1; no firm D call. The germline V gene encodes CDR1 SGHRS and CDR2 YFSETQ. CDR3 size: 14 residues. V dropped 4 bases and J dropped 7 bases, with 17 bases sitting between them. CDR3: CASSLDPGGGEAFF. The DNA of the CDR3 is TGCGCCAGCAGCCTAGACCCAGGAGGTGGTGAAGCTTTCTTT.

The chain employs TRBV4-2 and TRBJ1-4, with 7 bases matching TRBD1. Per the germline V gene, CDR1 is LGHNA and CDR2 is YNFKEQ. CDR3 length: 15 residues. Trimming cost V 6 bases and J 3 bases; bases outside gene matches: 7. This CDR3 is CASSQRTGANEKLFF. CDR3 nucleotide sequence: TGTGCCAGCAGTCAGCGAACAGGGGCTAATGAAAAACTGTTTTTT.

This clonotype came up a few times. The J gene is TRBJ2-1, the V gene TRBV20-1, with D uncertain. The germline V and J ends were trimmed by 5 bases and 6 bases, with 17 bases remaining between them. Germline CDR1 is DFQATT and CDR2 is SNEGSKA (reference sequence). This CDR3 is 14 amino acids long. The CDR3 here is CSAESAYFGNEQFF. In nucleotides, the CDR3 is TGCAGTGCTGAATCCGCCTATTTTGGCAATGAGCAGTTCTTC.

This clonotype was recorded a few times. The rearrangement links TRBV7-9 to TRBJ2-5; 8 bases line up with TRBD1. Trimming took 4 bases from V and 5 from J; bases not matched to a gene: 15. Germline V gene lookup returns CDR1 SEHNR and CDR2 FQNEAQ (reference sequence). The CDR3 extends over 17 amino acids. Written as DNA, the CDR3 is TGTGCCAGCAGCTCCCCCGACCACGGACAGGGAGACGAGACCCAGTACTTC. As protein: CASSSPDHGQGDETQYF.

The rearrangement joins TRBV29-1 to TRBJ1-2, with 9 bases that match TRBD1. CDR1 is SQVTM, CDR2 ANQGSEA, per germline. This CDR3 spans 12 amino acids. The trim removed 6 bases at V and 2 bases at J, leaving 1 base unmatched. The CDR3 loop is CSVGQGNYGYTF. The CDR3 nucleotides read TGCAGCGTCGGACAGGGGAACTATGGCTACACCTTC.

This clonotype occurred a few times. The CDR3 bases are TGTGCCAGCTCCCCTTGGGACAGGGTAAATCAGCCCCAGCATTTT. Protein sequence: CASSPWDRVNQPQHF. The chain has TRBV7-2 and TRBJ1-5, with TRBD1 identical over 9 bases. The CDR3 contains 15 residues. Trimming cost V 8 bases and J 4 bases; bases outside gene matches: 9. Germline V gives CDR1 SGHTA, CDR2 FQGNSA.